This T cell receptor (beta chain) originates from a study of blood T cell repertoires in COVID-19 (dated by TCRdb to 2018 to 2021). Background for the entire study: Samples covering the acute and convalescent phases of COVID-19 were provided by collaborators in the United States, Italy and Spain. The prospective study material was composed of cDNA or gDNA derived from T cells, B-cell-depleted T cells, or PBMCs. Subjects who had been exposed to COVID-19, were actively infected with it, or had recovered from it provided the deeply sampled blood TCRbeta repertoires that made up the dataset. The repertoires were made available in a free public database intended to serve as a resource for research on the immune response to SARS-CoV-2. The samples were drawn from two sources: the first 160 participants of the ongoing ImmuneRACE study, and 1,254 subjects contributed by 6 global collaborators. A de-identified subject ID, COVID-19 status, age in years and sex were almost always included in the sample metadata. HLA class I and class II types, where available, came from metadata supplied by the sample provider rather than from assay-based typing.

General findings and caveats noted by the study authors: How much clinical and demographic metadata was included differed by source and by participant, and the metadata was provided uncurated.

Points on this clone: The clone's antigen remains unknown. One base away there is no much larger clone; base qualities are not given.

CDR1 and CDR2 were assigned from the germline V gene as MDHEN and SYDVKM. The germline ends are 16 bases apart after V is trimmed by 6 bases and J by 5 bases. The cysteine opens and the phenylalanine closes a CDR3 of 14 amino acids. This entry keeps only the CDR3 DNA: 42 bases, framed from base 1. TCRbeta CDR3 regions were amplified from genomic DNA by means of the immunoSEQ Assay, a bias-controlled multiplex PCR. Per the source publication's procedure: Nucleated cell counts per sample were estimated from amplification of reference gene primers within the assay. To quantify the absolute abundance of each unique TCRbeta CDR3 rearrangement, sequence reads were collapsed and filtered. For each sample, productive Simpson clonality was calculated as the square root of Simpson's diversity index across productive rearrangements. TCRdb took over this immuneACCESS table, retaining in-frame rearrangements with V and J assigned. Such tables are incomplete; in checked studies, under half of the missing clones stem from an unresolved V gene, and the remainder is unexplained. V and J calls and clone size are as listed in that table; D and trimming were resolved from the DNA. The table for this sample lists a few hundred thousand clones; 75% to 85% of them were counted only once. The ten largest clones add up to 3.5% to 4.5% of the sample.

In the prospective study, participants were about 18 to 100 years old, resided in about two dozen geographic areas of the United States, and were enrolled through a virtual design. To assign participants to cohorts, the prospective study relied on clinical history that participants themselves reported in a screening survey and a study questionnaire. In the prospective study, whole blood, serum and a nasopharyngeal or oropharyngeal swab were collected from each participant by mobile phlebotomists. Additional blood draws and questionnaires over an approximately 2-month period could optionally be provided by prospective study participants. Before DNA extraction, blood samples from the prospective study were shipped at room temperature or frozen.

This chain joins TRBV28 to TRBJ1-2, with the D segment identity uncertain. Input material: PBMCs or T cells enriched from blood (not recorded which). The receptor comes from a man under 40 with acute COVID-19. The CDR3 has the sequence CASRTPGKRYGYTF. DNA sequence: TGTGCCAGCAGGACCCCGGGGAAGCGGTATGGCTACACCTTC.